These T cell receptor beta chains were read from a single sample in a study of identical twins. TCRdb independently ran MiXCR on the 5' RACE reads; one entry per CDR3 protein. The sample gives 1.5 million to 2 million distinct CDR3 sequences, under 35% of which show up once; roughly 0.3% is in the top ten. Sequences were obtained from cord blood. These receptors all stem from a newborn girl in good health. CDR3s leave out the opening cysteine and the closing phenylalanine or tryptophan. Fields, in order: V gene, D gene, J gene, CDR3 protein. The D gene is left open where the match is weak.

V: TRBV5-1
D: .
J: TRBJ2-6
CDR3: ASSLLRGTNPISGANVLT

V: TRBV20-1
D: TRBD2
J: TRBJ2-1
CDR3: SARSRSGRGYNEQF

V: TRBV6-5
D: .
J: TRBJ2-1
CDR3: ASSYTRRRWGEQF

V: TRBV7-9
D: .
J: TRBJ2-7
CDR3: ASSLASGLYEQY

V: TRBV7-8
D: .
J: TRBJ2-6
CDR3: ASSLERASFSGANVLT

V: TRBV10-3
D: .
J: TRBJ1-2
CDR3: AISRYRDWGYT

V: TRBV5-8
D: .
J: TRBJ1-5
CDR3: ASSRYLKTGQLSNQPQH

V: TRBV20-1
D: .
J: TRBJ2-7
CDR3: SAWAKVVESYEQY

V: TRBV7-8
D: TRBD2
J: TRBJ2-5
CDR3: ASSQLPTSGPYNEQY

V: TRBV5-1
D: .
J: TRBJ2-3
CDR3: ASSLHFRTDTQY

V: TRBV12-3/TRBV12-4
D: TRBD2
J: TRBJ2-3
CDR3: ASSLSGGHRY

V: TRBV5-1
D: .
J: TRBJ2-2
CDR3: ASSLRGLNTGELF

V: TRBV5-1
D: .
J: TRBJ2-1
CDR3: ASSLIGGSGNKQF

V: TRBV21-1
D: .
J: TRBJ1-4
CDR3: ASSKALYRDRGEKLF

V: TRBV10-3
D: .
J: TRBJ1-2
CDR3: AISEAGTNYGYT